The present TCR beta chain was sequenced within a study of early T cells in non-severe SARS-CoV-2 infection. Study results and limitations: There was a bias toward anti-spike CD8 responses in VDJdb matching, which missed private and CD4 specificities.

J was trimmed by 6 bases and V by 2 bases; bases with no gene match: 11. The CDR3 is 17 residues long. This clonotype appeared many times. The antigen is undetermined. Unique molecular identifiers were affixed to single, distinct cDNA molecules. MiXCR, applied by TCRdb to the 5' RACE reads, yields one record per CDR3 protein. The sample lists about 100,000 distinct CDR3 sequences, around 14% occurring once. The chain employs TRBV12-3 or TRBV12-4 and TRBJ2-2; 8 bases map to TRBD2. This receptor was identified in an adult who was a healthcare worker with PCR-confirmed SARS-CoV-2 infection or an uninfected control (not recorded which). Source material: whole blood. CDR3 region: CASSLYSGGRRAGELFF. In DNA form, the CDR3 reads TGTGCCAGCAGTTTATACTCGGGCGGGAGGAGGGCCGGGGAGCTGTTTTTT.